This entry lists 27 T cell receptor beta chains sequenced from one sample in a study of tumor-infiltrating lymphocytes in primary liver carcinoma. The researchers obtained blood RNA from unsorted whole blood and also extracted germline DNA. A primer matching the constant region was used to make TCR beta cDNA from 500 ng of total RNA. Three nested multiplex PCR rounds, a slightly modified ARM-PCR method, built the TCR beta libraries. Each of the first two PCR rounds ran roughly 9 cycles with TRBV1-TRBV30 forward and C-beta reverse primers. MiXCR was run by TCRdb on the multiplex PCR reads, yielding one entry per CDR3 protein. The sample holds some 180,000 distinct CDR3 sequences, 50% to 75% seen once. The specimen was peripheral blood. These receptors originate from a man aged 40-49 years with primary liver carcinoma and hepatitis B virus infection.

This clonotype was detected only once. The chain uses TRBV11-2 and TRBJ2-7; D unclear. The CDR3 length is 13 residues. Germline lookup yields CDR1 SGHAT and CDR2 FQNNGV. The V and J ends lost 5 bases and 1 base respectively, with 9 bases between them. CDR3 region: CASSPRRSYEQYF. The CDR3 DNA reads TGTGCCAGCAGCCCTCGACGGTCCTACGAGCAGTACTTC.

This clonotype was observed a handful of times. The chain joins TRBV6-1 to TRBJ2-2; D may be TRBD2 (6 bases). The CDR3 has 13 residues. V lost 7 bases and J 6 bases, leaving 12 bases between the germline ends. Per the germline V gene, CDR1 is MNHNS and CDR2 is SASEGT. This CDR3 is CASNTSSAGELFF. CDR3 in DNA: TGTGCCAGCAATACTAGCTCCGCCGGGGAGCTGTTTTTT.

Concerning this clonotype: A read error may account for a junction end that differs from germline. The V and J genes are TRBV6-5 and TRBJ2-3; TRBD2 aligns across 7 bases. The CDR3 runs to 14 residues. From germline, CDR1 is MNHEY and CDR2 SVGAGI. The CDR3 region is CAGSCGRVADTQYF. CDR3 DNA: TGTGCCGGCAGTTGTGGGAGGGTCGCAGATACGCAGTATTTT.

Worth noting for this clonotype: A junction end diverges from the germline sequence, so it may reflect a read error. The chain uses TRBV29-1 and TRBJ1-4; possible D gene TRBD1, 5 bases. The CDR3 runs to 13 residues. The germline gives CDR1 SQVTM, CDR2 ANQGSEA. The CDR3 loop reads CSVDFQGDEKPFF. The CDR3 DNA is TGCAGCGTTGATTTTCAGGGAGACGAAAAACCGTTTTTT.

A few counts support this clonotype. This chain links TRBV4-1 with TRBJ1-1; no firm D call. This CDR3 comprises 16 residues. The germline V gene encodes CDR1 MGHRA and CDR2 YSYEKL. Trimming left V 0 bases short and J 1 base short, with 12 bases between. Written as DNA, the CDR3 is TGCGCCAGCAGCCAAGACCCCTGGGAGACGAACACTGAAGCTTTCTTT. Its translation: CASSQDPWETNTEAFF.

This clonotype was counted once. A much larger clone lies a single base off, so this may be a read error. For the CDR3, the DNA is TGCAGCGTGGAGACACCGAGCTCCTACGAGCAGTACTTC. Translating gives CSVETPSSYEQYF. The rearrangement links TRBV29-1 to TRBJ2-7; D is ambiguous. The germline gives CDR1 SQVTM, CDR2 ANQGSEA. V lost 6 bases and J 0 bases, leaving 12 bases between the germline ends. This CDR3 is built from 13 residues.

This chain joins TRBV5-6 and TRBJ1-1; 7 nucleotides agree with TRBD1. CDR1 is SGHDT, CDR2 YYEEEE, per germline. The CDR3 totals 14 residues. The trim removed 0 bases at V and 4 bases at J, leaving 3 bases unmatched. CDR3 DNA sequence: TGTGCCAGCAGCTTGGGACAGGGCAGCACTGAAGCTTTCTTT. Translating gives CASSLGQGSTEAFF. Drawing the rest from reference TRBV5-6 and TRBJ1-1, the complete variable domain is DAGVTQSPTHLIKTRGQQVTLRCSPKSGHDTVSWYQQALGQGPQFIFQYYEEEERQRGNFPDRFSGHQFPNYSSELNVNALLLGDSALYLCASSLGQGSTEAFFGQGTRLTVV.

The chain recombines TRBV5-1 with TRBJ2-2; 8 nucleotides line up with TRBD2. J was trimmed by 0 bases and V by 2 bases; bases with no gene match: 3. Per germline, CDR1 SGHRS and CDR2 YFSETQ. This CDR3 contains 16 residues. CDR3 nucleotide sequence: TGCGCCAGCAGCTTTAGCGGGGCTACGAACACCGGGGAGCTGTTTTTT. It is translated as CASSFSGATNTGELFF.

Points on this clonotype: The junction departs from the called germline gene at one end, perhaps through a read error. The chain uses TRBV5-4 and TRBJ2-6; perhaps TRBD1 as D (5 bases). The CDR3 runs 15 residues. CDR1 and CDR2 (germline): SGHNT, YYREEE (reference sequence). This chain's CDR3 is CASRPRTTGANVLTF. In nucleotides, the CDR3 is TGTGCGAGCAGACCCCGGACAACTGGGGCCAACGTCCTGACTTTC. Using reference TRBV5-4 and TRBJ2-6 for the parts outside the CDR3, the full variable domain is ETGVTQSPTHLIKTRGQQVTLRCSSQSGHNTVSWYQQALGQGPQFIFQYYREEENGRGNFPPRFSGLQFPNYSSELNVNALELDDSALYLCASRPRTTGANVLTFGAGSRLTVL.

The rearrangement uses TRBV5-5 and TRBJ1-2; TRBD1 aligns across 11 bases. V lost 3 bases, J lost 3 bases, and 10 bases stayed unmatched. Germline values: CDR1 SGHKS, CDR2 YYEKEE (reference sequence). This CDR3 region has 17 residues. CDR3 loop: CASSSPGTGGVHYGYTF. CDR3 in DNA: TGTGCCAGCAGCTCTCCGGGGACAGGGGGGGTTCACTATGGCTACACCTTC.

This clonotype showed up just once. This sequence may be a read error, since a much larger clone differs from it by one base. The chain employs TRBV6-5 and TRBJ1-2; D unresolved. This CDR3 spans 13 amino acids. Germline V gene data show CDR1 as MNHEY and CDR2 as SVGAGI. As DNA, the CDR3 is TGTGCCAACAGTAGAGACGGTCACTATGGCTACACCTTC. This translates into CANSRDGHYGYTF.

This clonotype was recorded at least ten times. V gene TRBV29-1 combines with J gene TRBJ2-2, with D possibly being TRBD2 (5 bases). CDR1 is SQVTM and CDR2 is ANQGSEA in the germline V gene. Trimming left V 3 bases short and J 1 base short, with 6 bases between. CDR3 length: 13 residues. CDR3 loop: CSVDSENTGELFF. The DNA of the CDR3 is TGCAGCGTTGATAGCGAGAACACCGGGGAGCTGTTTTTT.

The chain has TRBV5-4 and TRBJ2-5; no firm D call. V lost 3 bases and J 9 bases, leaving 15 bases between the germline ends. CDR1 is SGHNT, CDR2 YYREEE, per germline (reference sequence). CDR3 size: 13 residues. CDR3 in amino acids: CASSSESYRAQYF. In nucleotides, the CDR3 is TGTGCCAGCAGCTCCGAGTCCTACCGAGCCCAGTACTTC.

In the case of this clonotype: One end of the junction is discordant with germline, which a read error may explain. This chain uses TRBV12-3 or TRBV12-4 with TRBJ2-2, with TRBD1 as a possible D gene (7 bases). The CDR3 runs to 13 residues. Here the CDR3 DNA reads TGTGCCACACAGGGGATGAGATCCGGGGGGCTGTTTTTT. Translation: CATQGMRSGGLFF.

For this clonotype: This may come from a read error, since a much larger clone is one base off. The chain recombines TRBV4-2 with TRBJ2-1; D may be TRBD1 or TRBD2 (5 bases each). The V gene's germline CDR1 is LGHNA and CDR2 YNFKEQ. The CDR3 spans 16 residues. The CDR3 protein is CASSQEKGRLYNERFF. The CDR3 DNA reads as TGTGCCAGCAGCCAAGAGAAGGGACGGCTGTACAATGAGCGGTTCTTC.

The CDR3 protein is CASALGRGAQPQHF. In DNA form, the CDR3 reads TGCGCCAGCGCCTTGGGACGGGGAGCTCAGCCCCAGCATTTT. The V call is TRBV4-1, the J call TRBJ1-5; tentative D call: TRBD1 (5 bases). Trimming took off 8 bases at V and 6 bases at J, with 17 bases between the two ends. CDR3 length: 14 residues. Germline CDR1 and CDR2: MGHRA and YSYEKL.

As regards this clonotype: A much larger clone is a single base away; this may be a read error. The chain combines TRBV16 with TRBJ2-1, with 8 bases lining up with TRBD2. The trim removed 2 bases at V and 8 bases at J, leaving 8 bases unmatched. The CDR3 spans 15 residues. Germline V CDR1 and CDR2: KGHSY, FQNENV. The CDR3 reads CASSQVAGKVDEQFF. The CDR3 DNA reads TGTGCCAGCAGCCAAGTAGCGGGAAAGGTAGATGAGCAGTTCTTC.

This rearrangement joins TRBV5-6 to TRBJ2-3; TRBD2 is a possible D gene (5 bases). Germline assignment: CDR1 SGHDT and CDR2 YYEEEE. V was trimmed by 2 bases and J by 8 bases, leaving 15 bases between them. CDR3 length: 14 amino acids. CDR3 residues: CASSFGLGSGTQYF. The CDR3 nucleotides read TGTGCCAGCAGCTTTGGGCTAGGAAGCGGTACGCAGTATTTT.

As concerns this clonotype: One end of the junction does not line up with germline, which may come from a read error. The genes are TRBV29-1 and TRBJ1-2; 8 bases line up with TRBD1. From germline, CDR1 is SQVTM and CDR2 ANQGSEA. This CDR3 has 13 amino acids. CDR3 nucleotide sequence: TGCAGCGGTAACTTTCAGGGGGCCTATGGCTACGCCTTC. It encodes CSGNFQGAYGYAF.

A note on this clonotype: Since a much larger clone is just one base distant, this may be a read error. The chain couples TRBV11-2 to TRBJ2-7; D ambiguous. V dropped 5 bases and J dropped 7 bases, with 9 bases sitting between them. Germline-derived CDR1 and CDR2 are SGHAT and FQNNGV. The CDR3 consists of 11 residues. The DNA of the CDR3 is TGTGCCAGCAGCCCCGTAGAGGAGCAGTACTTC. Translation: CASSPVEEQYF.

The V call is TRBV28, the J call TRBJ2-7; D is undetermined. V was pared by 5 bases and J by 6 bases, with 17 bases between. The length of the CDR3 is 14 residues. Germline-derived CDR1 and CDR2 are MDHEN and SYDVKM. CDR3 in DNA: TGTGCCAGCAGTCCTCCCCGGAACGTCGGCGAGCAGTACTTC. Its translation is CASSPPRNVGEQYF.

The rearrangement uses TRBV6-5 and TRBJ1-2, with TRBD1 as a possible D gene (5 bases). The CDR3 sequence is 13 residues long. V dropped 10 bases and J dropped 5 bases, with 17 bases sitting between them. Per germline, CDR1 MNHEY and CDR2 SVGAGI. The CDR3 region has the DNA TGTGCCACCAAGGAAGGGACCGAGTATGGCTACACCTTC. Residues: CATKEGTEYGYTF.

The chain employs TRBV6-6 and TRBJ1-2; D unclear. This CDR3 is built from 13 residues. Germline values: CDR1 MNHNY, CDR2 SVGAGI (reference sequence). V was shortened by 8 bases and J by 5 bases, with 15 bases between the two germline ends. CDR3 in amino acids: CASVTIKGYGYTF. CDR3 DNA sequence: TGTGCCAGCGTGACTATCAAGGGTTATGGCTACACCTTC.

About this clonotype itself: One end of the junction does not line up with germline, which may come from a read error. The chain employs TRBV11-2 and TRBJ2-5; 8 bases match TRBD1. Germline CDR1 and CDR2: SGHAT and FQNNGV. The CDR3 loop spans 15 amino acids. The chain's CDR3 is CTSSLADRVKETQYF. The CDR3 DNA is TGTACCAGCAGCTTGGCGGACAGGGTAAAGGAGACCCAGTACTTC.

The chain joins TRBV11-2 to TRBJ2-3, with no clear D. From germline, CDR1 is SGHAT and CDR2 FQNNGV. The V and J ends lost 5 bases and 6 bases respectively, with 15 bases between them. The length of the CDR3 is 14 residues. CDR3 residues: CASSPTERCDTQYF. CDR3 in DNA: TGTGCCAGCAGCCCTACAGAGAGGTGCGATACGCAGTATTTT. Full variable domain (rest looked up from reference TRBV11-2 and TRBJ2-3): EAGVAQSPRYKIIEKRQSVAFWCNPISGHATLYWYQQILGQGPKLLIQFQNNGVVDDSQLPKDRFSAERLKGVDSTLKIQPAKLEDSAVYLCASSPTERCDTQYFGPGTRLTVL.

About this clonotype itself: This CDR3 fails to terminate in the conserved phenylalanine or tryptophan, so it likely reflects a read error. The chain links TRBV6-6 to TRBJ1-1; D uncertain. V lost 3 bases and J lost 2, with 4 bases in between. Per the germline V gene, CDR1 is MNHNY and CDR2 is SVGAGI (reference sequence). The CDR3 has 12 residues. CDR3 region: CASSYLNTEAFL. DNA of the CDR3: TGTGCCAGCAGTTATCTTAACACTGAAGCTTTCCTT.

Details on this clonotype: A junction end diverges from the germline sequence, so it may reflect a read error. V is TRBV29-1 and J is TRBJ2-3, with 9 bases lining up with TRBD1. CDR3 length equals 15 residues. Germline V lookup: CDR1 SQVTM, CDR2 ANQGSEA. This CDR3 is CSVEPPGQGTDRQYF. The CDR3 DNA reads as TGCAGCGTTGAACCTCCGGGACAGGGCACAGATAGGCAGTATTTT.